These 14 T cell receptor beta chains share one sample of origin, sequenced in a study of T cell responses to AZD1222 COVID-19 vaccine. Data came from immunoSEQ multiplex PCR; TCRdb stores just in-frame clones and leaves some out. The data contain some 130,000 clones, roughly 93% of them singletons. This material consisted of peripheral blood, taken 28 days after the second AZD1222 dose. The receptor source for this set is an adult who received the AZD1222 COVID-19 vaccine.

The V and J genes are TRBV30 and TRBJ1-2, with TRBD1 matching 8 bases. Germline-derived CDR1 and CDR2 are GTSNPN and SVGIG (reference sequence). This CDR3 comprises 14 residues. V shed 2 bases and J 7 bases; nucleotides not matched to a gene: 9. This CDR3 reads CAWSNRGGGVGYTF. CDR3 nucleotides: TGTGCCTGGAGTAACAGGGGGGGCGGTGTTGGCTACACCTTC. The variable domain in full, with the rest retrieved from reference TRBV30 and TRBJ1-2, is SQTIHQWPATLVQPVGSPLSLECTVEGTSNPNLYWYRQAAGRGLQLLFYSVGIGQISSEVPQNLSASRPQDRQFILSSKKLLLSDSGFYLCAWSNRGGGVGYTFGSGTRLTVV.

This chain joins TRBV15 and TRBJ1-5; 9 nucleotides agree with TRBD1. CDR3 size: 17 residues. Germline V CDR1 and CDR2: LNHNV, YYDKDF (reference sequence). Trimming took 6 bases from V and 1 from J; bases not matched to a gene: 10. CDR3 DNA: TGTGCCACCAGACCGGACAGGGGAGTGGGAAGCAATCAGCCCCAGCATTTT. Translating it yields CATRPDRGVGSNQPQHF.

The chain couples TRBV7-9 to TRBJ1-1, with 9 bases fitting TRBD1. The V gene end was trimmed by 7 bases and the J gene end by 1 base; junction bases not matched to a gene: 13. The CDR3 has 17 residues. In germline, CDR1 is SEHNR, CDR2 FQNEAQ (reference sequence). The CDR3, as DNA: TGTGCCAGCACCCCTCGGGGACAGGGTTCCGCGAACACTGAAGCTTTCTTT. It encodes CASTPRGQGSANTEAFF.

The chain uses TRBV18 and TRBJ1-1; 9 nucleotides line up with TRBD1. This CDR3 comprises 13 residues. The J segment lost 4 bases and the V segment lost 6 bases, leaving 3 bases of the junction unmatched. CDR1 and CDR2 from the germline V gene are KGHSH and LQKENI. CDR3 sequence (DNA): TGTGCCAGCTCGGCGGACAGGGGCACTGAAGCTTTCTTT. Translated, it gives CASSADRGTEAFF.

The chain carries TRBV9 and TRBJ2-2, with a tentative D call TRBD1 (6 bases). CDR1 is SGDLS, CDR2 YYNGEE, per germline. There are 15 residues in the CDR3. V gave up 4 bases and J gave up 2 bases, with 12 bases separating them. CDR3 sequence: CASSPGALNTGELFF. CDR3 DNA: TGTGCCAGCAGCCCAGGGGCCTTAAACACCGGGGAGCTGTTTTTT.

This chain links TRBV10-3 with TRBJ2-7; perhaps TRBD1 as D (6 bases). The ends were cut back, 7 bases at V and 0 bases at J, with 7 bases in the middle. Germline V gene sequence: CDR1 ENHRY, CDR2 SYGVKD. The length of the CDR3 is 12 residues. CDR3 amino acids: CAIMDSSYEQYF. The CDR3 coding sequence is TGTGCCATCATGGACAGCTCCTACGAGCAGTACTTC.

The chain uses TRBV29-1 and TRBJ2-1; 7 bases are shared with TRBD2. Per the germline V gene, CDR1 is SQVTM and CDR2 is ANQGSEA. The CDR3 is made up of 13 amino acids. V was clipped by 8 bases and J by 6 bases; unmatched bases: 10. The CDR3 protein is CSPSSGTSNEQFF. In DNA form, the CDR3 reads TGCAGCCCCTCGAGCGGGACGTCCAATGAGCAGTTCTTC.

The chain recombines TRBV4-2 with TRBJ2-3; 7 positions agree with TRBD2. Per the germline V gene, CDR1 is LGHNA and CDR2 is YNFKEQ. This CDR3 spans 15 amino acids. Germline trimming cut 4 bases from V and 6 bases from J; bases unmatched to any gene: 10. CDR3 DNA: TGTGCCAGCAGCCCGCTTAGCGGGCTCGATGATACGCAGTATTTT. Encoded protein: CASSPLSGLDDTQYF.

The chain recombines TRBV7-3 with TRBJ2-7, with D possibly TRBD2 on 7 matching bases. In germline, CDR1 is SGHTA, CDR2 FQGTGA. This CDR3 comprises 16 residues. V was shortened by 0 bases and J by 0 bases, with 12 bases between the two germline ends. The CDR3 sequence: CASSLTKGEGSYEQYF. The CDR3 DNA sequence: TGTGCCAGCAGCTTAACTAAGGGGGAGGGCTCCTACGAGCAGTACTTC.

The J gene is TRBJ2-7, the V gene TRBV5-6, with D maybe TRBD2 (5 bases). Germline V gene data show CDR1 as SGHDT and CDR2 as YYEEEE. Deletions cut 0 bases from V and 4 bases from J, with 5 bases between. The CDR3 length is 12 residues. Written as DNA, the CDR3 is TGTGCCAGCAGCTTGGGACTATACGAGCAGTACTTC. Translated, it gives CASSLGLYEQYF.

The chain is built from TRBV6-2 or TRBV6-3 and TRBJ1-1, with D possibly being TRBD1 (5 bases). Germline loops: CDR1 MNHEY, CDR2 SVGEGT. CDR3 length equals 11 residues. V shed 6 bases and J shed 10 bases, with 12 bases lying between them. Here the CDR3 reads CASSQRRGAFF. Written as DNA, the CDR3 is TGTGCCAGCAGCCAGAGAAGGGGAGCTTTCTTT.

The chain combines TRBV5-6 with TRBJ1-2; the D gene is possibly TRBD1 (6 bases). V lost 4 bases and J lost 8, with 12 bases in between. There are 12 residues in the CDR3. Germline lookup yields CDR1 SGHDT and CDR2 YYEEEE. The CDR3 DNA is TGTGCCAGCAGCGAAGACAGGCTGGGCTACACCTTC. Translation gives CASSEDRLGYTF.

V usage is TRBV28 and J usage is TRBJ1-6, with D unclear. Germline V gene sequence: CDR1 MDHEN, CDR2 SYDVKM. The CDR3 spans 13 residues. The V end lost 10 bases, the J end lost 6 bases, and 13 bases lay between the germline ends. DNA for the CDR3: TGTGCCACCGCGGGTGTTGCTAATTCACCCCTCCACTTT. Translated, it gives CATAGVANSPLHF. The entire variable domain, with the rest obtained from reference TRBV28 and TRBJ1-6, is as follows: DVKVTQSSRYLVKRTGEKVFLECVQDMDHENMFWYRQDPGLGLRLIYFSYDVKMKEKGDIPEGYSVSREKKERFSLILESASTNQTSMYLCATAGVANSPLHFGNGTRLTVT.

This chain links TRBV27 with TRBJ1-3; 8 bases map to TRBD1. With 5 bases clipped from V and 0 bases from J, the junction kept 3 bases outside the gene matches. The germline V gene encodes CDR1 MNHEY and CDR2 SMNVEV (reference sequence). This CDR3 contains 15 residues. The CDR3 loop is CASSRQGFSGNTIYF. Written as DNA, the CDR3 is TGTGCCAGCAGTAGACAGGGGTTCTCTGGAAACACCATATATTTT.